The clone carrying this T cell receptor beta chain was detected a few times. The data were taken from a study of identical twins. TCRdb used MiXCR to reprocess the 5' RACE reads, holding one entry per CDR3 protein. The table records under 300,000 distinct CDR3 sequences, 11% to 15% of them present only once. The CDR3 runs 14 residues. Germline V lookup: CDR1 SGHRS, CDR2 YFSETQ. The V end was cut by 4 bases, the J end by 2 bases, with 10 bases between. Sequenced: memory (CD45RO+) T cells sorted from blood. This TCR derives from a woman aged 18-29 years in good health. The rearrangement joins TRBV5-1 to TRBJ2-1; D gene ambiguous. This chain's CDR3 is CASSPGRAYNEQFF. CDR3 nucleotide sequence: TGCGCCAGCAGCCCTGGAAGGGCCTACAATGAGCAGTTCTTC.